The source of this TCR beta chain is a study of blood T cell repertoires in COVID-19 (dated by TCRdb to 2018 to 2020). Broadly, across the study: Collaborator samples came from the United States, Italy and Spain and covered acute and convalescent phases of COVID-19. The material from the prospective study consisted of cDNA or gDNA derived from T cells, B-cell-depleted T cells, or PBMCs. The dataset comprised deeply sampled blood TCRbeta repertoires from subjects exposed to, actively infected with, or recovered from COVID-19. The repertoires were released in a freely available public database meant as a resource for research on the immune response to SARS-CoV-2. Samples came from the ongoing ImmuneRACE study (first 160 participants) plus 1,254 subjects from 6 global collaborators. The sample metadata nearly always contained a de-identified subject ID, COVID-19 status, age in years and sex. Where available, HLA class I and class II types were obtained from metadata supplied by the sample provider rather than from assay-based typing. Beyond this particular receptor, the publication reports: The amount of clinical and demographic metadata varied by source and participant and was provided uncurated.

Concerning this clone itself: Its recognized antigen is unknown. No per-base quality is available; no much larger clone lies one base away.

The immunoSEQ Assay, a bias-controlled multiplex PCR, was used to amplify TCRbeta CDR3 regions from genomic DNA. Concerning the study's data processing: The number of nucleated cells in each sample was estimated by amplification of reference gene primers within the assay. To quantify the absolute abundance of each unique TCRbeta CDR3 rearrangement, sequence reads were collapsed and filtered. For each sample, productive Simpson clonality was calculated as the square root of Simpson's diversity index across productive rearrangements. In TCRdb, the immuneACCESS table is reduced to in-frame sequences with V and J assigned. These tables do not hold every clone; where another copy was compared, an unresolved V gene accounts for under half, and the others remain unexplained. For V, J and clone size, that table is used; D and trimming come from the DNA. The sample has about 260,000 clones on record, around 90% of them singletons. Roughly 4% of the sample rests with the top ten.

The CDR1 and CDR2 encoded by the germline V gene (reference sequence) are SEHNR and FQNEAQ. The junction shows trimming of 6 bases on V and 8 bases on J, and the gene matches do not reach 8 bases of it. Measured from the cysteine to the phenylalanine, the CDR3 is 14 residues long. The DNA shown is the 42-base CDR3, in frame from base 1. A second Seattle source provided samples from volunteer blood donors who had recovered from COVID-19. Whole blood was collected in K2EDTA tubes by collaborating institutions according to the institutions' own protocols. Collaborator samples were shipped for TCRbeta analysis as frozen whole blood, isolated PBMCs, or DNA extracted from either sample type.

The chain is assembled from TRBV7-9 and TRBJ1-1; 11 bases in between match TRBD1. The specimen was peripheral blood. The source is a man in his 60s who had recovered from COVID-19. The DNA reads TGTGCCAGCAGGCGGACAGGGGGCGACGAGGAAGCTTTCTTT. Its protein product is CASRRTGGDEEAFF.